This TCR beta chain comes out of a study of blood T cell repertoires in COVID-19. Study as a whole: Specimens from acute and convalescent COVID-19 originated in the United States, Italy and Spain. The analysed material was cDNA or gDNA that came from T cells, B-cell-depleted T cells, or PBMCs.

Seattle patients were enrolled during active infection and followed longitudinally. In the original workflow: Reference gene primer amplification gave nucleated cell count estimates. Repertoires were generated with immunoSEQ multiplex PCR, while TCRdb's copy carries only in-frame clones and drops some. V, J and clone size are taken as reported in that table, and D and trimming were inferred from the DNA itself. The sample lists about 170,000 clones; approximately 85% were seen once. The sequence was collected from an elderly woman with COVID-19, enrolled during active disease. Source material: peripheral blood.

In nucleotides, the CDR3 is TGCAGCGTTGAAGAAGACGGGGTGAACACTGAAGCTTTCTTT. Translation: CSVEEDGVNTEAFF. This chain connects TRBV29-1 to TRBJ1-1; no clear D. The CDR3 consists of 14 residues. V dropped 0 bases and J dropped 0 bases, with 8 bases sitting between them. Germline CDR1 SQVTM, CDR2 ANQGSEA.